This T cell receptor (beta chain) was sequenced for a study of radiotherapy plus CTLA-4 blockade in lung cancer. Study outcomes and limitations: Tumor-origin TCR clones grew in blood after radiotherapy plus ipilimumab.

Per the germline V gene, CDR1 is SGHDT and CDR2 is YYEEEE. V was pared by 3 bases and J by 6 bases, with 0 bases of the junction left unmatched. The CDR3 spans 13 residues. Focal radiation plus CTLA-4 blockade with ipilimumab was given to patients with chemo-refractory metastatic non-small-cell lung cancer. About this clone: Its antigen is not known.

Generated by immunoSEQ multiplex PCR, the TCRdb table keeps only in-frame clones and is missing some. The sample holds 75,000 to 95,000 clones; around 84% are singletons and the top ten take over 20%. The rearrangement joins TRBV5-6 to TRBJ1-1; 12 nucleotides match TRBD1. Material: peripheral blood, obtained from a patient treated with radiotherapy plus ipilimumab. This sequence was found in a human donor with non-small cell lung cancer that progressed on radiotherapy plus ipilimumab. CDR3 nucleotide sequence: TGTGCCAGCAGCTGGGACAGGGGGCCTGAAGCTTTCTTT. This sequence encodes CASSWDRGPEAFF.